This T cell receptor (beta chain) comes out of a study of blood T cell repertoires in COVID-19. Background on the study: Samples came from the United States, Italy and Spain, spanning acute and convalescent COVID-19. Sources were T cells, B-cell-depleted T cells, or PBMCs; the material itself was cDNA or gDNA.

Germline V gene data show CDR1 as MNHNY and CDR2 as SVGAGI (reference sequence). V dropped 2 bases and J dropped 3; count of bases not matched to a gene: 3. The CDR3 is 15 residues long. Produced via immunoSEQ multiplex PCR; TCRdb's table is partial and in-frame only. This sample has hundreds of thousands of clones, with roughly 88% found just once. V and J are TRBV6-6 and TRBJ1-4; 7 nucleotides align to TRBD1. The receptor was isolated from a woman in her forties or fifties with active or convalescent COVID-19. Material: peripheral blood. DNA for the CDR3: TGTGCCAGCAGTTACGTGGGACAGCCTAATGAAAAACTGTTTTTT. As protein: CASSYVGQPNEKLFF.